The 14 T cell receptor beta chains below were found in one sample sequenced in a study of Graves' ophthalmopathy and Graves' hyperthyroidism. The sequenced template was RNA, covering the TCR beta CDR3 region. Amplification began with first-round RT-PCR using HTBI primers, then second-round multiplex PCR was performed. MiXCR, run by TCRdb on the multiplex PCR reads, gives a single entry per CDR3 protein. The sample gives about 380,000 distinct CDR3 sequences, less than 20% of which show up once; about 7% is in the top ten. Sample: peripheral blood. The receptors stem from a woman between 18 and 29 years old with stable Graves' hyperthyroidism.

The CDR3 DNA reads as TGTGCCATCATGCTAGGGACCTACGAGCAGTACTTC. Residues: CAIMLGTYEQYF. The chain is built from TRBV10-3 and TRBJ2-7, with unresolved D. The germline V gene has CDR1 ENHRY and CDR2 SYGVKD. The CDR3 totals 12 residues. The V and J ends lost 7 bases and 2 bases respectively, with 9 bases between them.

This clonotype appeared many times. The chain couples TRBV5-1 to TRBJ1-3; D may be TRBD1 (5 bases). Germline loops: CDR1 SGHRS, CDR2 YFSETQ. The CDR3 runs 18 residues. The V end lost 0 bases, the J end lost 1 base, and 17 bases lay between the germline ends. The CDR3 bases are TGCGCCAGCAGCTTGGAGCCCAACCTAGGGGTATCTGGAAACACCATATATTTT. This gives the protein CASSLEPNLGVSGNTIYF.

This clonotype was picked up many times. The gene calls are TRBV6-2 or TRBV6-3 and TRBJ1-2; unclear D gene. Trimming cost V 2 bases and J 8 bases, with 6 bases left between them. This CDR3 contains 11 residues. Germline lookup yields CDR1 MNHEY and CDR2 SVGEGT. In DNA, the CDR3 is TGTGCCAGCAGTTACGTCGGCGGCTACACCTTC. Encoded protein: CASSYVGGYTF.

V gene TRBV7-2 combines with J gene TRBJ2-7; the D gene is possibly TRBD1 (6 bases). This CDR3 has 15 amino acids. CDR1 is SGHTA, CDR2 FQGNSA, per germline. V lost 1 base, J lost 3 bases, and 13 bases lay in between. The CDR3 bases are TGTGCCAGCAGCTTAGTCGAACAGGGCTACTACGAGCAGTACTTC. Amino acids: CASSLVEQGYYEQYF.

This clonotype was seen a single time. The chain couples TRBV12-3 or TRBV12-4 to TRBJ1-1, with D hard to call. This CDR3 has 13 amino acids. Trimming removed 10 bases from V and 7 bases from J, with 19 bases in between. The CDR3 DNA reads TGTGCCACCCGGGCTGGCGGGTTAGGTGAAGCTTTCTTT. This codes for CATRAGGLGEAFF.

This clonotype was seen at least ten times. The chain combines TRBV7-2 with TRBJ1-2; D unclear. The CDR3 consists of 14 residues. CDR1 is SGHTA and CDR2 is FQGNSA in the germline V gene. V lost 5 bases, J lost 4 bases, and 14 bases lay in between. The DNA for the CDR3 is TGTGCCAGCAGCCCCCCGAGGGAATCCTATGGCTACACCTTC. Protein: CASSPPRESYGYTF.

This clonotype was recorded many times. The chain has TRBV20-1 and TRBJ1-1; D unclear. Looked up from germline, CDR1 is DFQATT and CDR2 is SNEGSKA (reference sequence). This CDR3 region has 14 residues. The ends were cut back, 2 bases at V and 0 bases at J, with 10 bases in the middle. CDR3 nucleotides: TGCAGTGCTAGAAAGGACGGAATGAACACTGAAGCTTTCTTT. Amino acids: CSARKDGMNTEAFF.

This clonotype was found many times. The rearrangement joins TRBV3-1 to TRBJ1-1; D may be TRBD1 (5 bases). V was clipped by 5 bases and J by 7 bases, with 14 bases between them. Germline CDR1 reads LGHDT; CDR2 reads YNNKEL (reference sequence). This CDR3 region has 13 residues. CDR3 sequence reads: CASSALRAGEAFF. In DNA, the CDR3 is TGTGCCAGCAGCGCGCTCAGGGCGGGTGAAGCTTTCTTT.

This clonotype turned up a few times. V and J are TRBV5-1 and TRBJ2-7, with D possibly matching TRBD2 (6 bases). CDR1 and CDR2 from the germline V gene are SGHRS and YFSETQ. V was trimmed by 7 bases and J by 0 bases, leaving 17 bases between them. The CDR3 length is 15 residues. The CDR3 nucleotides read TGCGCCAGCCACCCCCGTGCGGGATCCTCCTACGAGCAGTACTTC. It yields the protein CASHPRAGSSYEQYF.

Ten or more counts support this clonotype. V usage is TRBV4-2 and J usage is TRBJ2-5, with D perhaps TRBD1 (5 bases). The CDR3 length is 16 residues. V lost 1 base and J lost 0, with 12 bases in between. Germline CDR1 is LGHNA and CDR2 is YNFKEQ. The CDR3, as DNA: TGTGCCAGCAGCCAAGGAGACAGCCAGTACCAAGAGACCCAGTACTTC. It encodes CASSQGDSQYQETQYF.

Notes on this clonotype: This may stem from a read error, because a much larger clone lies one nucleotide away. J is TRBJ2-7 and V is TRBV5-1; D perhaps matches TRBD1 (6 bases). The CDR3 sequence is 14 residues long. The germline V gene has CDR1 SGHRS and CDR2 YFSETQ. This CDR3 is CAISPGQPAFEQYF. For the CDR3, the DNA is TGCGCCATCAGCCCTGGACAGCCTGCCTTCGAGCAGTACTTC.

In its sample, this clonotype was seen a few times. The chain has TRBV20-1 and TRBJ2-5; D tentatively fits TRBD1 or TRBD2 (5 bases each). The V gene lost 0 bases and the J gene lost 1 base, with 12 bases spanning the gap. The CDR3 is 15 amino acids. The V gene's germline CDR1 is DFQATT and CDR2 SNEGSKA (reference sequence). The CDR3 DNA reads as TGCAGTGCTAGAGATCCCAGGGACCGCCAAGAGACCCAGTACTTC. It codes for CSARDPRDRQETQYF.

This clonotype showed up many times. The chain links TRBV6-2 or TRBV6-3 to TRBJ1-1; 7 bases line up with TRBD1. Germline lookup yields CDR1 MNHEY and CDR2 SVGEGT. Trimming cost V 2 bases and J 2 bases; bases outside gene matches: 11. The CDR3 is 17 amino acids. This CDR3 is CASSYLPLDRPNTEAFF. The CDR3 DNA is TGTGCCAGCAGTTACCTCCCTCTGGACAGGCCTAACACTGAAGCTTTCTTT.

This clonotype appeared many times. This sequence joins TRBV7-3 and TRBJ1-6; D may be TRBD1 (6 bases). Trimming cost V 3 bases and J 6 bases, with 27 bases left between them. Germline V lookup: CDR1 SGHTA, CDR2 FQGTGA. This CDR3 spans 20 amino acids. DNA of the CDR3: TGTGCCAGCAGCTTGGAACCTATAAGAAACCCGGGACAAGTTAATTCACCCCTCCACTTT. Amino acids: CASSLEPIRNPGQVNSPLHF.